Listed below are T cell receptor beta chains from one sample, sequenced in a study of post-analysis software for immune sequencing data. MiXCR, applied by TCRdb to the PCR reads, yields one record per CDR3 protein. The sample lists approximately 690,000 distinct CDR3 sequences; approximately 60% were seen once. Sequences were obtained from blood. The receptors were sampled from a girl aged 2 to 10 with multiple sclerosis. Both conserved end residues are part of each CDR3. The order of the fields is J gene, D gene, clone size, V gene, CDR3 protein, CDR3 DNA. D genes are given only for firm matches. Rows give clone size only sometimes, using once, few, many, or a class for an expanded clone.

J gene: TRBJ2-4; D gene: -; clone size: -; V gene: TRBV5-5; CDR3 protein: CASSPSAGRGGIQYF; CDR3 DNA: TGTGCCAGCAGCCCCTCCGCGGGAAGGGGCGGCATTCAGTACTTC
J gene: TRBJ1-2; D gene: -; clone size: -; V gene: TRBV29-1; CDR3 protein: CSGQENYGYTF; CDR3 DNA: TGCAGCGGACAAGAGAACTATGGCTACACCTTC
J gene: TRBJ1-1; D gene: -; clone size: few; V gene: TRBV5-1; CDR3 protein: CASSLGPQGWGTEAFF; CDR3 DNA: TGCGCCAGCAGCTTGGGACCACAGGGCTGGGGGACTGAAGCTTTCTTT
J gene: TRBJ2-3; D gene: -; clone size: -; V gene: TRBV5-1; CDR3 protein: CASSLTARTSTDTQYF; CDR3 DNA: TGCGCCAGCAGCTTGACGGCCAGGACTAGCACAGATACGCAGTATTTT
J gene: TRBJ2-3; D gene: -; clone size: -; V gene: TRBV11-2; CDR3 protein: CASSSGGLAPQHTDTQYF; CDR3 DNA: TGTGCCAGCAGCTCCGGGGGCCTAGCCCCACAACACACAGATACGCAGTATTTT
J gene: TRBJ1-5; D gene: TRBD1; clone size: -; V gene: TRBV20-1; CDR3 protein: CSATPGTGLLAQHF; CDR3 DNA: TGCAGTGCTACCCCCGGGACAGGGTTGTTGGCCCAGCATTTT
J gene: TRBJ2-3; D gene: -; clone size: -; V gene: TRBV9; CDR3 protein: CASSVVGDGGDTQYF; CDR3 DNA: TGTGCCAGCAGCGTAGTGGGCGACGGGGGAGATACGCAGTATTTT
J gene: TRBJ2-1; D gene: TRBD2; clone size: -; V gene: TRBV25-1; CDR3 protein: CASSGRGTSNHNEQFF; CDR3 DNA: TGTGCCAGCAGCGGACGTGGGACTAGCAACCACAATGAGCAGTTCTTC
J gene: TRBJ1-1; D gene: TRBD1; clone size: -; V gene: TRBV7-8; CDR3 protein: CASSRLQGDTEAFF; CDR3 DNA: TGTGCCAGCAGCCGATTACAGGGGGACACTGAAGCTTTCTTT
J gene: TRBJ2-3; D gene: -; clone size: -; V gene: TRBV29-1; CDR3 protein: CSVSRDIGTDTQYF; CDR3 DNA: TGCAGCGTTTCCCGGGACATCGGCACAGATACGCAGTATTTT
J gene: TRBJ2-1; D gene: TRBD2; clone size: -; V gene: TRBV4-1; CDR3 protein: CASSQGGKGSSYNEQFF; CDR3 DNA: TGCGCCAGCAGCCAGGGGGGGAAGGGGAGCTCCTACAATGAGCAGTTCTTC
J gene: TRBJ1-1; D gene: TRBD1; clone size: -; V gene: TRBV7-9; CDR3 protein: CASSAQTGGDTEAFF; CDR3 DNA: TGTGCCAGCAGCGCACAAACAGGGGGGGACACTGAAGCTTTCTTT
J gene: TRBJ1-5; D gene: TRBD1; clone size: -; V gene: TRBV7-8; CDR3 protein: CASSDDRGSNQPQHF; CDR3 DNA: TGTGCCAGCAGCGACGACAGGGGAAGCAATCAGCCCCAGCATTTT
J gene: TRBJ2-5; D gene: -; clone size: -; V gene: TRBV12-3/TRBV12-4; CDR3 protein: CASSFKGSETQYF; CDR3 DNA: TGTGCCAGCAGTTTTAAGGGGAGTGAGACCCAGTACTTC
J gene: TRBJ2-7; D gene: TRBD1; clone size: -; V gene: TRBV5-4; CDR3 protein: CASSGVRGLDEQYF; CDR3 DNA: TGTGCCAGCAGCGGGGTCAGGGGGCTCGACGAGCAGTACTTC
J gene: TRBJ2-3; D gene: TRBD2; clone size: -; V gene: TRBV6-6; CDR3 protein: CASSLFRDYPTDTQYF; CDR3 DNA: TGTGCCAGCAGCCTTTTCCGGGACTACCCCACAGATACGCAGTATTTT
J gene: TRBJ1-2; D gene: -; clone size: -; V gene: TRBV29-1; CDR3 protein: CSILDPYGYTF; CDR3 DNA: TGCAGCATACTGGACCCCTATGGCTACACCTTC
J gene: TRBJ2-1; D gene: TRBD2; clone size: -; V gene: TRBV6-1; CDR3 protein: CATNPITAGGNEQFF; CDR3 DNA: TGTGCCACCAACCCCATAACAGCGGGAGGTAATGAGCAGTTCTTC
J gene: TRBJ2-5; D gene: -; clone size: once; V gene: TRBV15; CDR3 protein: CATSPGTNLGEETQYF; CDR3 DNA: TGTGCCACCAGTCCCGGGACAAACCTGGGTGAAGAGACCCAGTACTTC
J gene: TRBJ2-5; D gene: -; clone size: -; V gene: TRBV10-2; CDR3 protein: CASRPGGWETQYF; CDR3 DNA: TGCGCCAGCAGGCCAGGGGGGTGGGAGACCCAGTACTTC
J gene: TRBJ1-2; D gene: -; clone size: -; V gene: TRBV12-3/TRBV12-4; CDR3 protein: CASSQRQAANYGYTF; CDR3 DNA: TGTGCCAGCAGTCAGAGACAGGCAGCTAACTATGGCTACACCTTC
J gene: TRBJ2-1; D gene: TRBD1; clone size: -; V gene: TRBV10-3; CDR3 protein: CAIRKQGNEQFF; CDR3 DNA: TGTGCCATCAGAAAACAGGGGAATGAGCAGTTCTTC
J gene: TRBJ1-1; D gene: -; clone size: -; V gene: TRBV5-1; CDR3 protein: CASRQSRENTEAFF; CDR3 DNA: TGCGCCAGCAGGCAATCCAGGGAGAACACTGAAGCTTTCTTT
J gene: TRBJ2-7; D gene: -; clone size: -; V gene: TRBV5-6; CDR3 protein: CASSFLGLSSYEQYF; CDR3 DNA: TGTGCCAGCAGCTTCTTGGGACTTTCCTCCTACGAGCAGTACTTC
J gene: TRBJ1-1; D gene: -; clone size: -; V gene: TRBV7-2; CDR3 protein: CASSLQATAGDTEAFF; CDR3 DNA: TGTGCCAGCAGCTTACAGGCGACAGCGGGGGACACTGAAGCTTTCTTT
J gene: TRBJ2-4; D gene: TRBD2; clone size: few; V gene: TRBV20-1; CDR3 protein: CSAREGFLAKNIQYF; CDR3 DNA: TGCAGTGCAAGGGAGGGCTTCCTAGCCAAAAACATTCAGTACTTC
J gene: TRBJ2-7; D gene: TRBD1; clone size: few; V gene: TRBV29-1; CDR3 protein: CSVEGNAGTGAYEQYF; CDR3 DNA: TGCAGCGTTGAAGGGAATGCCGGGACAGGAGCCTACGAGCAGTACTTC
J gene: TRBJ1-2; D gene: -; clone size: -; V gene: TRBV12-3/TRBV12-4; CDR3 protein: CASSLSRQNYGYTF; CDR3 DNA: TGTGCCAGCAGTTTGTCCCGACAGAACTATGGCTACACCTTC
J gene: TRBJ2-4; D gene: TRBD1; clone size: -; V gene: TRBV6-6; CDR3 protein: CASSYADRADIQYF; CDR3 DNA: TGTGCCAGCAGTTACGCTGACAGGGCGGACATTCAGTACTTC
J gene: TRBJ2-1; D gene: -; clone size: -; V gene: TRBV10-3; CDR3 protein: CAISEGVEEQFF; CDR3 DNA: TGTGCCATCAGTGAGGGAGTCGAAGAGCAGTTCTTC
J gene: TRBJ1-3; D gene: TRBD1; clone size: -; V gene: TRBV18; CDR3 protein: CASSPKDRNSGNTIYF; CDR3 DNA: TGTGCCAGCTCACCAAAGGACAGGAACTCTGGAAACACCATATATTTT
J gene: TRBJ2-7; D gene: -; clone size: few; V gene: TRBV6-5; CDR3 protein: CASSYSSLRGASYEQYF; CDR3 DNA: TGTGCCAGCAGTTACTCGAGTCTCAGGGGGGCATCCTACGAGCAGTACTTC
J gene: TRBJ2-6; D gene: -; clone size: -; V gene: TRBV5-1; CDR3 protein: CASSSLTTGSGANVLTF; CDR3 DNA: TGCGCCAGCAGCTCGTTAACTACAGGGTCTGGGGCCAACGTCCTGACTTTC
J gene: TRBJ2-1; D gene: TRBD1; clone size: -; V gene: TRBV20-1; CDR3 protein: CSARDEGTGPYNEQFF; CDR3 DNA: TGCAGTGCTAGAGATGAGGGGACAGGGCCCTACAATGAGCAGTTCTTC
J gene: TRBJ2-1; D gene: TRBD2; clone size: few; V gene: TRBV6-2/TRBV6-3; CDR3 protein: CASTVAGSYNEQFF; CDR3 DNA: TGTGCCAGCACCGTAGCGGGTTCATACAATGAGCAGTTCTTC
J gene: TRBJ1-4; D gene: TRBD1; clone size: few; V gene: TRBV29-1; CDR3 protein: CSVHRDRNEKLFF; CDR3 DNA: TGCAGCGTACACCGGGACAGGAATGAAAAACTGTTTTTT
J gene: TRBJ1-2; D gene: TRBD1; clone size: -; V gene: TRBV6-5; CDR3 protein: CASSSERVGTGIYGYTF; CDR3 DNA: TGTGCCAGCAGTTCCGAACGGGTTGGGACAGGGATCTATGGCTACACCTTC
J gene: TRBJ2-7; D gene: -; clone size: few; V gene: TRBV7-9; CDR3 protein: CASMTDGHEQYF; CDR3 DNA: TGTGCCAGCATGACGGATGGCCACGAGCAGTACTTC
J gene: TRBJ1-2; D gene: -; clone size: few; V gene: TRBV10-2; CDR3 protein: CASAPHWGRDYGYTF; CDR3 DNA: TGCGCCAGCGCACCCCACTGGGGGCGGGACTATGGCTACACCTTC
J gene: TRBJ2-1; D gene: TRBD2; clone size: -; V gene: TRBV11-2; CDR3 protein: CASSVLPLAGGTNEQFF; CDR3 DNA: TGTGCCAGCAGCGTCCTCCCGCTAGCGGGGGGCACCAATGAGCAGTTCTTC
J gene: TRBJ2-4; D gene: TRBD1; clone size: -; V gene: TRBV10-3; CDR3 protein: CAIRAPGQEECQAKNIQYF; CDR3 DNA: TGTGCCATCAGAGCTCCGGGACAGGAGGAATGTCAGGCCAAAAACATTCAGTACTTC
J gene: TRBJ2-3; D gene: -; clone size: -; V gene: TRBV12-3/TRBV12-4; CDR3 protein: CASSLAQKDTQYF; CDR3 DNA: TGTGCCAGCAGTTTAGCGCAAAAAGATACGCAGTATTTT